The clone carrying this T cell receptor beta chain was observed a handful of times. This specimen belongs to a study of PD-1 blockade in mismatch repair-deficient tumors. Clones were sequenced by immunoSEQ multiplex PCR, and TCRdb holds only the in-frame ones, with some missing. The sample records some 50,000 clones, over 75% being singletons. Trimming took 6 bases from V and 5 from J, leaving 14 bases between them. CDR1 and CDR2 (germline): ENHRY, SYGVKD. CDR3 length: 14 amino acids. The receptor's source is an adult with mismatch repair-deficient cancer. This rearrangement joins TRBV10-3 to TRBJ1-5; D is ambiguous. The starting material was PBMCs, obtained before pembrolizumab treatment. The CDR3 spells CAIRQTGMDQPQHF. CDR3 nucleotide sequence: TGTGCCATCAGGCAGACTGGTATGGATCAGCCCCAGCATTTT.